The rows below give T cell receptor beta chains drawn from one sample of a study of blood T cell repertoires in COVID-19. The table came from immunoSEQ multiplex PCR; TCRdb's copy has only in-frame clones and leaves some out. The data show around 200,000 clones, 80% to 90% seen once. The sample consisted of PBMCs or T cells enriched from blood (not recorded which). Receptors were obtained from a man aged 25 to 40 who had recovered from COVID-19. Each CDR3 is given with its conserved first and last residue. The D gene is left open where the match is weak. Expanded clones are given a class, and other clones once, few, many or no size at all.

cdr3_nt: TGTGCCAGTAGTCCACACCGACAGTCCGGGGAGCTGTTTTTT; cdr3_aa: CASSPHRQSGELFF; v_call: TRBV19; clone_size: -; j_call: TRBJ2-2; d_call: -; cdr3_length: 14
cdr3_nt: TGTGCCAGCAGCCCCCCCGGGGGAGGGGAGCTGTTTTTT; cdr3_aa: CASSPPGGGELFF; v_call: TRBV11-2; clone_size: -; j_call: TRBJ2-2; d_call: -; cdr3_length: 13
cdr3_nt: TGCAGCGTTCGACAGAACTTGAGCTTGTATGGCTACACCTTC; cdr3_aa: CSVRQNLSLYGYTF; v_call: TRBV29-1; clone_size: -; j_call: TRBJ1-2; d_call: -; cdr3_length: 14
cdr3_nt: TGTGCCAGCAGCTTATATCCCGGACTAGCGGGGGTGGAGACCCAGTACTTC; cdr3_aa: CASSLYPGLAGVETQYF; v_call: TRBV7-2; clone_size: -; j_call: TRBJ2-5; d_call: TRBD2; cdr3_length: 17
cdr3_nt: TGCGCCAGCAGAGGACTATACAATGAGCAGTTCTTC; cdr3_aa: CASRGLYNEQFF; v_call: TRBV5-1; clone_size: -; j_call: TRBJ2-1; d_call: -; cdr3_length: 12
cdr3_nt: TGTGCCAGCAGCTCAAAACCCTCGGGACTAGCGAACAATGAGCAGTTCTTC; cdr3_aa: CASSSKPSGLANNEQFF; v_call: TRBV7-8; clone_size: -; j_call: TRBJ2-1; d_call: TRBD2; cdr3_length: 17
cdr3_nt: TGTGCCTGGAGTGGGGCTGGCCCCTACGAGCAGTACTTC; cdr3_aa: CAWSGAGPYEQYF; v_call: TRBV30; clone_size: -; j_call: TRBJ2-7; d_call: -; cdr3_length: 13
cdr3_nt: TGTGCCAGCAGTTCAGGGGAAAAACTGTTTTTT; cdr3_aa: CASSSGEKLFF; v_call: TRBV27; clone_size: -; j_call: TRBJ1-4; d_call: -; cdr3_length: 11
cdr3_nt: TGTGCCAGCAGCCAAGATTATCTAGTATTGACAGATACGCAGTATTTT; cdr3_aa: CASSQDYLVLTDTQYF; v_call: TRBV3-1/TRBV3-2; clone_size: -; j_call: TRBJ2-3; d_call: -; cdr3_length: 16
cdr3_nt: TGTGCCAGTAGTGCGGACAGGGGAAATTCACCCCTCCACTTT; cdr3_aa: CASSADRGNSPLHF; v_call: TRBV19; clone_size: -; j_call: TRBJ1-6; d_call: TRBD1; cdr3_length: 14
cdr3_nt: TGTGCCAGCAGCTTATCGGATACGCAGTATTTT; cdr3_aa: CASSLSDTQYF; v_call: TRBV7-9; clone_size: -; j_call: TRBJ2-3; d_call: -; cdr3_length: 11
cdr3_nt: TGCGCCACCCGCCCGGTTAGCGGGAGGGCCATCCCAGCGAACACCGGGGAGCTGTTTTTT; cdr3_aa: CATRPVSGRAIPANTGELFF; v_call: TRBV23-1; clone_size: once; j_call: TRBJ2-2; d_call: TRBD2; cdr3_length: 20
cdr3_nt: TGTGCCAGCAGCAAAAAACAGGGGTCTAGCACAGATACGCAGTATTTT; cdr3_aa: CASSKKQGSSTDTQYF; v_call: TRBV21-1; clone_size: -; j_call: TRBJ2-3; d_call: -; cdr3_length: 16
cdr3_nt: TGTGCCAGCAGTGACTCGGCTGCCGGGGAGCTGTTTTTT; cdr3_aa: CASSDSAAGELFF; v_call: TRBV6-4; clone_size: -; j_call: TRBJ2-2; d_call: -; cdr3_length: 13
cdr3_nt: TGTGCCAGCAGCGTAACGACTAGCGGGGACTACGAGCAGTACTTC; cdr3_aa: CASSVTTSGDYEQYF; v_call: TRBV11-2; clone_size: -; j_call: TRBJ2-7; d_call: TRBD2; cdr3_length: 15
cdr3_nt: TGTGCCAGTAGCGCCAGGGTGATAGCGGAGTACACAGATACGCAGTATTTT; cdr3_aa: CASSARVIAEYTDTQYF; v_call: TRBV19; clone_size: -; j_call: TRBJ2-3; d_call: -; cdr3_length: 17
cdr3_nt: TGCGCCAGCACAAAACCCGGTAACACTGAAGCTTTCTTT; cdr3_aa: CASTKPGNTEAFF; v_call: TRBV5-1; clone_size: -; j_call: TRBJ1-1; d_call: -; cdr3_length: 13
cdr3_nt: TGTGCCATCAGGGACAGCGTCTCTGGAAACACCATATATTTT; cdr3_aa: CAIRDSVSGNTIYF; v_call: TRBV10-3; clone_size: -; j_call: TRBJ1-3; d_call: -; cdr3_length: 14
cdr3_nt: TGTGCCAGCAGTTTACCTGGACAGCTAAATGAAGCTTTCTTT; cdr3_aa: CASSLPGQLNEAFF; v_call: TRBV28; clone_size: few; j_call: TRBJ1-1; d_call: -; cdr3_length: 14
cdr3_nt: TGTGCCAGCAGCCCTACGACAGGGGGTTCACCCCTCCACTTT; cdr3_aa: CASSPTTGGSPLHF; v_call: TRBV7-2; clone_size: -; j_call: TRBJ1-6; d_call: TRBD1; cdr3_length: 14
cdr3_nt: TGTGCCAGCAGTTACCCCGACAGGGCTGAAGCTTTCTTT; cdr3_aa: CASSYPDRAEAFF; v_call: TRBV6-5; clone_size: -; j_call: TRBJ1-1; d_call: TRBD1; cdr3_length: 13
cdr3_nt: TGCGCCAGCAGCCAGGTAGCGGGATCCGAGCAGTACTTC; cdr3_aa: CASSQVAGSEQYF; v_call: TRBV4-1; clone_size: -; j_call: TRBJ2-7; d_call: TRBD2; cdr3_length: 13
cdr3_nt: TGTGCCAGCAGTGATCGGGGGTACAATGAGCAGTTCTTC; cdr3_aa: CASSDRGYNEQFF; v_call: TRBV2; clone_size: -; j_call: TRBJ2-1; d_call: -; cdr3_length: 13
cdr3_nt: TGTGCCAGCGCACTCAGGGAGGAGGCCCAGCATTTT; cdr3_aa: CASALREEAQHF; v_call: TRBV11-3; clone_size: -; j_call: TRBJ1-5; d_call: -; cdr3_length: 12
cdr3_nt: TGCGCCAGCAGCCAAGGGACAGCGGATAGCAATCAGCCCCAGCATTTT; cdr3_aa: CASSQGTADSNQPQHF; v_call: TRBV4-1; clone_size: -; j_call: TRBJ1-5; d_call: -; cdr3_length: 16
cdr3_nt: TGTGCCAGCAGTTTATTCAGGGGCGATCAGCCCCAGCATTTT; cdr3_aa: CASSLFRGDQPQHF; v_call: TRBV27; clone_size: -; j_call: TRBJ1-5; d_call: -; cdr3_length: 14
cdr3_nt: TGTGCCAGCAGCTTAGTCCGGGAGGGGACCGGGGAGCTGTTTTTT; cdr3_aa: CASSLVREGTGELFF; v_call: TRBV11-2; clone_size: -; j_call: TRBJ2-2; d_call: TRBD2; cdr3_length: 15
cdr3_nt: TGTGCCACCGGGGAATTCGGCTACACCTTC; cdr3_aa: CATGEFGYTF; v_call: TRBV19; clone_size: once; j_call: TRBJ1-2; d_call: -; cdr3_length: 10
cdr3_nt: TGTGCCAGCAGCTTAGTCGGGGTGCGCGGAAACACCATATATTTT; cdr3_aa: CASSLVGVRGNTIYF; v_call: TRBV7-9; clone_size: once; j_call: TRBJ1-3; d_call: -; cdr3_length: 15
cdr3_nt: TGTGCCTGGAGTTATCCTGACAGATCGAACACTGAAGCTTTCTTT; cdr3_aa: CAWSYPDRSNTEAFF; v_call: TRBV30; clone_size: few; j_call: TRBJ1-1; d_call: -; cdr3_length: 15
cdr3_nt: TGTGCCAGCAACCCTCCCCTGGGAGGGGGCACAGATACGCAGTATTTT; cdr3_aa: CASNPPLGGGTDTQYF; v_call: TRBV25-1; clone_size: -; j_call: TRBJ2-3; d_call: TRBD2; cdr3_length: 16
cdr3_nt: TGTGCCAGCAGCTTAGATGGGGGCGGTCCGGAGACCCAGTACTTC; cdr3_aa: CASSLDGGGPETQYF; v_call: TRBV7-2; clone_size: -; j_call: TRBJ2-5; d_call: -; cdr3_length: 15
cdr3_nt: TGTGCCAGTAGTATCGGTGGAAACACCATATATTTT; cdr3_aa: CASSIGGNTIYF; v_call: TRBV19; clone_size: -; j_call: TRBJ1-3; d_call: -; cdr3_length: 12
cdr3_nt: TGTGCCAGCACATGGGACAGGGAATATGGCTACACCTTC; cdr3_aa: CASTWDREYGYTF; v_call: TRBV7-2; clone_size: -; j_call: TRBJ1-2; d_call: TRBD1; cdr3_length: 13
cdr3_nt: TGTGCCTGGAGCGGGGGGCTGGACACCGGGGAGCTGTTTTTT; cdr3_aa: CAWSGGLDTGELFF; v_call: TRBV30; clone_size: -; j_call: TRBJ2-2; d_call: -; cdr3_length: 14
cdr3_nt: TGTGCCAGCAGCCGCCGACAGGGAAACGCTGAAGCTTTCTTT; cdr3_aa: CASSRRQGNAEAFF; v_call: TRBV25-1; clone_size: -; j_call: TRBJ1-1; d_call: TRBD1; cdr3_length: 14
cdr3_nt: TGCAGCGTTGATATAGTCACAGGAGGGGCTAGCGGTTACAATGAGCAGTTCTTC; cdr3_aa: CSVDIVTGGASGYNEQFF; v_call: TRBV29-1; clone_size: -; j_call: TRBJ2-1; d_call: TRBD2; cdr3_length: 18
cdr3_nt: TGTGCCATCTCGAGCAGGGACACCTACGAGCAGTACTTC; cdr3_aa: CAISSRDTYEQYF; v_call: TRBV10-3; clone_size: -; j_call: TRBJ2-7; d_call: -; cdr3_length: 13
cdr3_nt: TGCGCCAGCAGCTCTGACAGCATAACCTACGAGCAGTACTTC; cdr3_aa: CASSSDSITYEQYF; v_call: TRBV5-1; clone_size: -; j_call: TRBJ2-7; d_call: -; cdr3_length: 14
cdr3_nt: TGTGCCAGCAGCCGGAAACAGGGGAGCTCTGGAAACACCATATATTTT; cdr3_aa: CASSRKQGSSGNTIYF; v_call: TRBV14; clone_size: -; j_call: TRBJ1-3; d_call: TRBD1; cdr3_length: 16
cdr3_nt: TGTGCCAGCAGCTCGACACCCTATAATTCACCCCTCCACTTT; cdr3_aa: CASSSTPYNSPLHF; v_call: TRBV7-9; clone_size: -; j_call: TRBJ1-6; d_call: -; cdr3_length: 14
cdr3_nt: TGTGCCAGCAGCTTGCGTCTGTCCCGGAGCGGAAACACCGGGGAGCTGTTTTTT; cdr3_aa: CASSLRLSRSGNTGELFF; v_call: TRBV5-5; clone_size: -; j_call: TRBJ2-2; d_call: -; cdr3_length: 18
cdr3_nt: TGTGCCAGCAGCCACCATAGGGACAGGGGCACTAATCAGCCCCAGCATTTT; cdr3_aa: CASSHHRDRGTNQPQHF; v_call: TRBV5-6; clone_size: -; j_call: TRBJ1-5; d_call: TRBD1; cdr3_length: 17
cdr3_nt: TGTGCCAGCAGTACAGGGGATGGCTACACCTTC; cdr3_aa: CASSTGDGYTF; v_call: TRBV6-2/TRBV6-3; clone_size: once; j_call: TRBJ1-2; d_call: TRBD1; cdr3_length: 11
cdr3_nt: TGCGCCAGCAGTGAGTGGACTAGCACAGATACGCAGTATTTT; cdr3_aa: CASSEWTSTDTQYF; v_call: TRBV10-1; clone_size: -; j_call: TRBJ2-3; d_call: -; cdr3_length: 14
cdr3_nt: TGTGCCAGCAGCACCTCGACAGGGGCAATAGTTGTTGAAGCTTTCTTT; cdr3_aa: CASSTSTGAIVVEAFF; v_call: TRBV13; clone_size: -; j_call: TRBJ1-1; d_call: TRBD1; cdr3_length: 16
cdr3_nt: TGTGCCTGTCGGCAGGCGGGGCCCGGGGAGCTGTTTTTT; cdr3_aa: CACRQAGPGELFF; v_call: TRBV28; clone_size: once; j_call: TRBJ2-2; d_call: -; cdr3_length: 13
cdr3_nt: TGCGCCAGCAGCATGTACTCAGCGGGGCCCTCGGAGACCCAGTACTTC; cdr3_aa: CASSMYSAGPSETQYF; v_call: TRBV5-1; clone_size: once; j_call: TRBJ2-5; d_call: TRBD2; cdr3_length: 16
cdr3_nt: TGTGCCAGCAGTTTCGAGTCCGCCGGGACAGGGGTGAACGAGCAGTACTTC; cdr3_aa: CASSFESAGTGVNEQYF; v_call: TRBV2; clone_size: few; j_call: TRBJ2-7; d_call: TRBD1; cdr3_length: 17
cdr3_nt: TGTGCCATCAGTGGTGGGACTAGCACAGATACGCAGTATTTT; cdr3_aa: CAISGGTSTDTQYF; v_call: TRBV10-3; clone_size: -; j_call: TRBJ2-3; d_call: -; cdr3_length: 14
cdr3_nt: TGTGCCAGCAGCTCGGTGGCCTTGACAGCGAACACCGGGGAGCTGTTTTTT; cdr3_aa: CASSSVALTANTGELFF; v_call: TRBV5-5; clone_size: once; j_call: TRBJ2-2; d_call: -; cdr3_length: 17
cdr3_nt: TGTGCCAGCAAAATTAATTTAGCGGGAGGGCCCTACAATGAGCAGTTCTTC; cdr3_aa: CASKINLAGGPYNEQFF; v_call: TRBV28; clone_size: once; j_call: TRBJ2-1; d_call: TRBD2; cdr3_length: 17
cdr3_nt: TGTGCCAGCAGTTACGGGCGGGGTTCACCCCTCCACTTT; cdr3_aa: CASSYGRGSPLHF; v_call: TRBV6-5; clone_size: -; j_call: TRBJ1-6; d_call: -; cdr3_length: 13